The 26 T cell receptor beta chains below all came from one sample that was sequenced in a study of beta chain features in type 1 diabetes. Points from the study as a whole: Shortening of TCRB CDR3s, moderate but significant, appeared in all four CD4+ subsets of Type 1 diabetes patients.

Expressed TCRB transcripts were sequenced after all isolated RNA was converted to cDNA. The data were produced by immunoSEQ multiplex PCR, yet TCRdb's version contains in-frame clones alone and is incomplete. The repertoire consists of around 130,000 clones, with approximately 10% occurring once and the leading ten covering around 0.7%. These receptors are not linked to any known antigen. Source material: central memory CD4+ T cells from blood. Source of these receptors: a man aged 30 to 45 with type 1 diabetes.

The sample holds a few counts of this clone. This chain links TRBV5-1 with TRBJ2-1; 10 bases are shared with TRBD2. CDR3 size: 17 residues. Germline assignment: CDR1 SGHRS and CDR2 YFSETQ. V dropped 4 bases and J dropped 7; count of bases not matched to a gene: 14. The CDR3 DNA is TGCGCCAGCAGCGGGTCCGCAGCGGGGGGGCCAGTTAATGAGCAGTTCTTC. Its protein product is CASSGSAAGGPVNEQFF.

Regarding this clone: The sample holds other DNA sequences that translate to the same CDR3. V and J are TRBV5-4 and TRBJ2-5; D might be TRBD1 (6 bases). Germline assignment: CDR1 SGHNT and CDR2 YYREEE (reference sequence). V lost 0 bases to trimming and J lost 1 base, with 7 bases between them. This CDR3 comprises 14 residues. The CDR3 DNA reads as TGTGCCAGCAGCTTGGCACAGGGCCAAGAGACCCAGTACTTC. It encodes CASSLAQGQETQYF.

This CDR3 reads CASSQWQVNEQFF. CDR3 DNA sequence: TGCGCCAGCAGCCAATGGCAGGTGAATGAGCAGTTCTTC. The V and J genes are TRBV4-1 and TRBJ2-1; unclear D gene. This CDR3 is built from 13 residues. The V gene's germline CDR1 is MGHRA and CDR2 YSYEKL. Trimming shortened V by 2 bases and J by 7 bases, and 9 bases separated the two germline ends.

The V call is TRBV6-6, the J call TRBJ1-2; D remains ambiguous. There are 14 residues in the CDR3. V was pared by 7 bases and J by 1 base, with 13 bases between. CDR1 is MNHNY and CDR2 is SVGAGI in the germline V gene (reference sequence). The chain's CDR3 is CASNSGSYNYGYTF. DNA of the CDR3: TGTGCCAGCAATTCGGGGAGCTATAACTATGGCTACACCTTC.

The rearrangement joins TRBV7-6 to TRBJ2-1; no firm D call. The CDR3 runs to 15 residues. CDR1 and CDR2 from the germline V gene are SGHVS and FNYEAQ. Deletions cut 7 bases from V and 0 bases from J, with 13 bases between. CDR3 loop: CASTSFASSYNEQFF. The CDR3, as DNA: TGTGCCAGCACCTCCTTTGCTAGCTCCTACAATGAGCAGTTCTTC. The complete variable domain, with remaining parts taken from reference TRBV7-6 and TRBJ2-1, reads GAGVSQSPRYKVTKRGQDVALRCDPISGHVSLYWYRQALGQGPEFLTYFNYEAQQDKSGLPNDRFSAERPEGSISTLTIQRTEQRDSAMYRCASTSFASSYNEQFFGPGTRLTVL.

CDR3 residues: CASSPGEEHTQYF. CDR3 DNA sequence: TGTGCCAGCAGCCCCGGGGAAGAACATACGCAGTATTTT. This rearrangement joins TRBV11-2 to TRBJ2-3; the D gene is possibly TRBD2 (5 bases). The CDR3 runs to 13 residues. Trimming removed 5 bases from V and 7 bases from J, with 13 bases in between. Germline CDR1 SGHAT, CDR2 FQNNGV.

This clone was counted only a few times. The CDR3 DNA reads as TGTGCCAGCAGCGACGGGACAGGGGGTTCAGGTACTGAAGCTTTCTTT. Translated, it gives CASSDGTGGSGTEAFF. The chain has TRBV7-9 and TRBJ1-1; 11 bases map to TRBD1. V lost 5 bases, J lost 5 bases, and 10 bases stayed unmatched. The length of the CDR3 is 16 residues. Looked up from germline, CDR1 is SEHNR and CDR2 is FQNEAQ (reference sequence).

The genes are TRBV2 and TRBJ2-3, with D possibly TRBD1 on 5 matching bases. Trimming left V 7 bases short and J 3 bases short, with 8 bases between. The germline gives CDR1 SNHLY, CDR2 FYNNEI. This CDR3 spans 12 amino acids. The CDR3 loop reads CASTQGTDTQYF. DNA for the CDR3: TGTGCCAGCACTCAGGGAACAGATACGCAGTATTTT.

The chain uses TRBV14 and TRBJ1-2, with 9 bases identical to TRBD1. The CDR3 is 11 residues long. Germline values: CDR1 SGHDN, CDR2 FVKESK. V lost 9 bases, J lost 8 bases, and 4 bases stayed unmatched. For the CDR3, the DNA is TGTGCCAGTACAGGGGGCGGAGGCTACACCTTC. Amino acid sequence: CASTGGGGYTF.

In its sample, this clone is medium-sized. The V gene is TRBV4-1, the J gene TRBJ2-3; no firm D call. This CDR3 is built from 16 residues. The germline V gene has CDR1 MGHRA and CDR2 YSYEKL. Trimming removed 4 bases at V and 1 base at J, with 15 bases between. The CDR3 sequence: CASSPGPLSGTDTQYF. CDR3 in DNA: TGCGCCAGCAGCCCCGGTCCCTTGTCTGGCACAGATACGCAGTATTTT.

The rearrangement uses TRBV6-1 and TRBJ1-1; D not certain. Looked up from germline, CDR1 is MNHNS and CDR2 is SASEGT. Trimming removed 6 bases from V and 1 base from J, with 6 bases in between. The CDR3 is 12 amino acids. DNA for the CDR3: TGTGCCAGCAGGCCAGAGAACACTGAAGCTTTCTTT. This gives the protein CASRPENTEAFF.

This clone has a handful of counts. The CDR3: CASSETSGFSYEQYF. CDR3 DNA: TGTGCCAGCAGCGAGACTAGCGGATTCTCCTACGAGCAGTACTTC. This sequence joins TRBV9 and TRBJ2-7; 9 positions agree with TRBD2. The CDR3 is 15 residues long. The J segment lost 0 bases and the V segment lost 3 bases, leaving 4 bases of the junction unmatched. Germline-derived CDR1 and CDR2 are SGDLS and YYNGEE.

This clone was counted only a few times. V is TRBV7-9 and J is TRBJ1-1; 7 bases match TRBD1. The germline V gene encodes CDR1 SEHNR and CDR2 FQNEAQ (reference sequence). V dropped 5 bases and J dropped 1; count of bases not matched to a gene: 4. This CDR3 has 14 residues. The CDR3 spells CASSAGTANTEAFF. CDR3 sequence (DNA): TGTGCCAGCAGCGCCGGGACAGCGAACACTGAAGCTTTCTTT.

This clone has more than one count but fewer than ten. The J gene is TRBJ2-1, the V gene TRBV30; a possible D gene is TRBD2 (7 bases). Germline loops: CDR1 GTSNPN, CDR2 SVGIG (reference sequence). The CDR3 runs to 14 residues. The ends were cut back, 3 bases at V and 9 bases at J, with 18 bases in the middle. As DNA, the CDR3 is TGTGCCTGGAGGCGGAAGGGGGGGGCTGGTGAGCAGTTCTTC. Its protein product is CAWRRKGGAGEQFF.

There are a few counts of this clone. For the CDR3, the DNA is TGTGCCAGCAGCTTAGGACTAGCGGGGGTAATACAAGAGACCCAGTACTTC. It yields the protein CASSLGLAGVIQETQYF. The chain joins TRBV7-9 to TRBJ2-5, with TRBD2 matching 12 bases. The CDR3 consists of 17 residues. The germline V gene has CDR1 SEHNR and CDR2 FQNEAQ (reference sequence). V shed 1 base and J 2 bases; nucleotides not matched to a gene: 5. Full variable domain (remainder filled in from reference TRBV7-9 and TRBJ2-5): DTGVSQNPRHKITKRGQNVTFRCDPISEHNRLYWYRQTLGQGPEFLTYFQNEAQLEKSRLLSDRFSAERPKGSFSTLEIQRTEQGDSAMYLCASSLGLAGVIQETQYFGPGTRLLVL.

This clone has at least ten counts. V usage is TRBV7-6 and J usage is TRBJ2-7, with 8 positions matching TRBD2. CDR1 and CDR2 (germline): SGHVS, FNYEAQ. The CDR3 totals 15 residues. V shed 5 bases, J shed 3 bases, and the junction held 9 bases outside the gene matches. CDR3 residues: CASSRLGRGDYEQYF. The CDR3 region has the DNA TGTGCCAGCAGCCGCCTAGGGCGGGGGGACTACGAGCAGTACTTC.

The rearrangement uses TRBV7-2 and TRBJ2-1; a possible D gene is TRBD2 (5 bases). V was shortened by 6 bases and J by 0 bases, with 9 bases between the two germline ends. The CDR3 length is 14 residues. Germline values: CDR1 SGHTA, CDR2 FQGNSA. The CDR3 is CASRTGNSYNEQFF. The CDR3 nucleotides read TGTGCCAGCAGGACGGGAAACTCCTACAATGAGCAGTTCTTC.

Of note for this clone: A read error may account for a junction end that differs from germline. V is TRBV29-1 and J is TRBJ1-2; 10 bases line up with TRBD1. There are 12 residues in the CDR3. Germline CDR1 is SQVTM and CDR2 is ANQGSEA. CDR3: CSVAPGQGFSSF. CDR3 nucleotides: TGCAGCGTCGCACCGGGACAGGGGTTCAGCTCCTTC. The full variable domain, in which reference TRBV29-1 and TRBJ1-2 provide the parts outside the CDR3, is SAVISQKPSRDICQRGTSLTIQCQVDSQVTMMFWYRQQPGQSLTLIATANQGSEATYESGFVIDKFPISRPNLTFSTLTVSNMSPEDSSIYLCSVAPGQGFSSFGSGTRLTVV.

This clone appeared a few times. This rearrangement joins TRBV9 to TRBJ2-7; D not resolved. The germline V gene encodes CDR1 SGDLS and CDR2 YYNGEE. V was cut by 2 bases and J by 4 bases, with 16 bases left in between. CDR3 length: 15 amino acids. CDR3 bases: TGTGCCAGCAGCGTGGAGAAAATCTCAACGTACGAGCAGTACTTC. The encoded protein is CASSVEKISTYEQYF.

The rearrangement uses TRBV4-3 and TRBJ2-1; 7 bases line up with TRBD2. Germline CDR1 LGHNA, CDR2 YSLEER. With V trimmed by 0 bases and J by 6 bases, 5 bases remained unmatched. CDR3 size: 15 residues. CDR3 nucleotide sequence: TGCGCCAGCAGCCAAGAGGGGGGGTACAGCAATGAGCAGTTCTTC. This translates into CASSQEGGYSNEQFF.

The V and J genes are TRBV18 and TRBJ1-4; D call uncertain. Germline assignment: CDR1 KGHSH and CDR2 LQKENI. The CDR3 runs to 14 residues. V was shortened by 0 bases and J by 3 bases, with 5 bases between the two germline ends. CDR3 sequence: CASSPPSSNEKLFF. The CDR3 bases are TGTGCCAGCTCACCACCCAGTTCTAATGAAAAACTGTTTTTT. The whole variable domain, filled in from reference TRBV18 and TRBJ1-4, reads NAGVMQNPRHLVRRRGQEARLRCSPMKGHSHVYWYRQLPEEGLKFMVYLQKENIIDESGMPKERFSAEFPKEGPSILRIQQVVRGDSAAYFCASSPPSSNEKLFFGSGTQLSVL.

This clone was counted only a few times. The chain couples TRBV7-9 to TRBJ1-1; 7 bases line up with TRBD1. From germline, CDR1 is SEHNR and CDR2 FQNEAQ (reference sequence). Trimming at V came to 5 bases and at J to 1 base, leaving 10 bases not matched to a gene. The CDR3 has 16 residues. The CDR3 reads CASSIGPGTENTEAFF. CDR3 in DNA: TGTGCCAGCAGCATAGGACCAGGGACAGAGAACACTGAAGCTTTCTTT.

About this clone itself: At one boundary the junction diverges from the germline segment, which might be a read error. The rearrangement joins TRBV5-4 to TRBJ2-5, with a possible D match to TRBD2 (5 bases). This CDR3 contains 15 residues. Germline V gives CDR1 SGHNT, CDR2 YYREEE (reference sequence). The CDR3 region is CASSQGRALQETQYF. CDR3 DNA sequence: TGCGCCAGCAGCCAAGGGAGAGCACTTCAAGAGACCCAGTACTTC.

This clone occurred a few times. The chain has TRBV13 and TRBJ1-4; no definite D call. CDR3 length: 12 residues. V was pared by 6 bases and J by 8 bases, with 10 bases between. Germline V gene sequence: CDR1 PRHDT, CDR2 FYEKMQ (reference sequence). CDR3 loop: CASRLRSEKLFF. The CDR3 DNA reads TGTGCCAGCAGGCTGAGGAGCGAAAAACTGTTTTTT. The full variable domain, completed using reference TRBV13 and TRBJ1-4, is AAGVIQSPRHLIKEKRETATLKCYPIPRHDTVYWYQQGPGQDPQFLISFYEKMQSDKGSIPDRFSAQQFSDYHSELNMSSLELGDSALYFCASRLRSEKLFFGSGTQLSVL.

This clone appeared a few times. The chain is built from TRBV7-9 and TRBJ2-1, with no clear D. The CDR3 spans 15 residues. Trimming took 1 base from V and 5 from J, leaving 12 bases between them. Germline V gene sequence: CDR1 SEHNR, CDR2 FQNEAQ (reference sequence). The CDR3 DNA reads TGTGCCAGCAGCTTAGGCGGTGGCGCAGACAATGAGCAGTTCTTC. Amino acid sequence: CASSLGGGADNEQFF.

The CDR3 DNA reads as TGTGCCAGCAGTGAATGGCCTTATCAGCCCCAGCATTTT. The encoded protein is CASSEWPYQPQHF. The chain uses TRBV2 and TRBJ1-5; the D is unclear. V lost 2 bases and J lost 5, with 7 bases in between. The CDR3 covers 13 residues. Germline V lookup: CDR1 SNHLY, CDR2 FYNNEI. The variable domain in full, with the rest retrieved from reference TRBV2 and TRBJ1-5, is EPEVTQTPSHQVTQMGQEVILRCVPISNHLYFYWYRQILGQKVEFLVSFYNNEISEKSEIFDDQFSVERPDGSNFTLKIRSTKLEDSAMYFCASSEWPYQPQHFGDGTRLSIL.